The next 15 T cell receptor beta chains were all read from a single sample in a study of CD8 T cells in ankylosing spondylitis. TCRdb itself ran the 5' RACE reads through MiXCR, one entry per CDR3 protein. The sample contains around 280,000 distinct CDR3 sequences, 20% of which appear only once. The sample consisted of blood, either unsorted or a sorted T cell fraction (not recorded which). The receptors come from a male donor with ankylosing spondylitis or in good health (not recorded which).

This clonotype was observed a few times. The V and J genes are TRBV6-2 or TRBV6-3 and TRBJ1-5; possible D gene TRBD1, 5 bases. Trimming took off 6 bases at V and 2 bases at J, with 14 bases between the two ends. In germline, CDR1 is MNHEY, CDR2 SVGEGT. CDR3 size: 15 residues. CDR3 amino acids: CASRSGGVGNQPQHF. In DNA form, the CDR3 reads TGTGCCAGCAGGAGTGGAGGGGTGGGCAATCAGCCCCAGCATTTT.

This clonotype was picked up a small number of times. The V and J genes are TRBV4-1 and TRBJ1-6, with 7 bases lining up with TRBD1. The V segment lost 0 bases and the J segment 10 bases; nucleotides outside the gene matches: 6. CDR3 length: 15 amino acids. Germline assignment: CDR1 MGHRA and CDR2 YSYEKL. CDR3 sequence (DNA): TGCGCCAGCAGCCAAGATCCAGGGGGTTACTCACCCCTCCACTTT. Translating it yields CASSQDPGGYSPLHF.

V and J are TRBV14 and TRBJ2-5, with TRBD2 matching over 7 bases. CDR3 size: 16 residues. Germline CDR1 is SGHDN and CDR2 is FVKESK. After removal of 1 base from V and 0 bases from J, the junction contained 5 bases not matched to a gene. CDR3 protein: CASSQVARGNQETQYF. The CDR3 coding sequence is TGTGCCAGCAGCCAAGTGGCGCGGGGGAACCAAGAGACCCAGTACTTC.

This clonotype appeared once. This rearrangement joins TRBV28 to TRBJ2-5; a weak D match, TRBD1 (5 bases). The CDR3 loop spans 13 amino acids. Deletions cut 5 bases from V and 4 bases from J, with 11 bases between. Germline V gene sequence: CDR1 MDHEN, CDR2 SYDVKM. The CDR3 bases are TGTGCCAGCAGTGTCAGGGTCGGAGAGACCCAGTACTTC. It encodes CASSVRVGETQYF.

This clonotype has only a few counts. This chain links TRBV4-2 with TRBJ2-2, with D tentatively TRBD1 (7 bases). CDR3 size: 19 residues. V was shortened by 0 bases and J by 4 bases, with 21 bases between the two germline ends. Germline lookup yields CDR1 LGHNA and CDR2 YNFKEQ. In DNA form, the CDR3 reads TGTGCCAGCAGCCAAGACTTCAACAGGGGCCTGGGGGGCACCGGGGAGCTGTTTTTT. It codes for CASSQDFNRGLGGTGELFF.

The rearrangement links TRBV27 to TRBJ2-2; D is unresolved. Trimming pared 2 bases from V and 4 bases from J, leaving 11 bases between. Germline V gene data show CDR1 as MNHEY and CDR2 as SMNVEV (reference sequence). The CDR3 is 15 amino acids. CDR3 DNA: TGTGCCAGCAGTTTAATGACCCGGCCCACCGGGGAGCTGTTTTTT. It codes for CASSLMTRPTGELFF.

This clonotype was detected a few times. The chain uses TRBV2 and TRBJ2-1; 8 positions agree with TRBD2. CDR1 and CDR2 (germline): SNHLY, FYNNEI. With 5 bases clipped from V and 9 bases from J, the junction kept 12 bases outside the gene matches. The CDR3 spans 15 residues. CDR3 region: CASSTFTIAGIEQFF. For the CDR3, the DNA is TGTGCCAGCAGTACCTTCACGATAGCGGGAATTGAGCAGTTCTTC.

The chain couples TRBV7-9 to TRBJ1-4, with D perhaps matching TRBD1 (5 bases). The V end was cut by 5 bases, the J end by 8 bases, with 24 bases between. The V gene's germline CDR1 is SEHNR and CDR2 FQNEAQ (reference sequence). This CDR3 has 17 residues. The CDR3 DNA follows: TGTGCCAGCAGCCCATCAGGGTCGGGGAGCCCTCGGGAAAAACTGTTTTTT. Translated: CASSPSGSGSPREKLFF. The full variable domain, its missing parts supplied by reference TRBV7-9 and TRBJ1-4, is DTGVSQNPRHKITKRGQNVTFRCDPISEHNRLYWYRQTLGQGPEFLTYFQNEAQLEKSRLLSDRFSAERPKGSFSTLEIQRTEQGDSAMYLCASSPSGSGSPREKLFFGSGTQLSVL.

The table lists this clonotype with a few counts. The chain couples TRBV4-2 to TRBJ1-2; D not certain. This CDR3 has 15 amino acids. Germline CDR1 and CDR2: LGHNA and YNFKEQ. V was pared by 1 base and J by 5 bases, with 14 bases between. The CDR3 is CASSQGGDSRYGYTF. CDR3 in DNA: TGTGCCAGCAGCCAAGGTGGAGATTCCAGGTATGGCTACACCTTC.

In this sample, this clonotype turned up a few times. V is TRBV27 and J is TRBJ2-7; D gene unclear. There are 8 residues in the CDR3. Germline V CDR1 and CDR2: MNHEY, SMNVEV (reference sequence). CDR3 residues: CPLYEQYV. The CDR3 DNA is TGTCCGCTATACGAGCAGTACGTC.

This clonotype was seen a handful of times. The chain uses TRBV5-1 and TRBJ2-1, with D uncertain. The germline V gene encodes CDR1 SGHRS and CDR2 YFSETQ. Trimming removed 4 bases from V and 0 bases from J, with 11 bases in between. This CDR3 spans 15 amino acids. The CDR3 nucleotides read TGCGCCAGCAGCCTACGGGTTAGCTCCTACAATGAGCAGTTCTTC. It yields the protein CASSLRVSSYNEQFF.

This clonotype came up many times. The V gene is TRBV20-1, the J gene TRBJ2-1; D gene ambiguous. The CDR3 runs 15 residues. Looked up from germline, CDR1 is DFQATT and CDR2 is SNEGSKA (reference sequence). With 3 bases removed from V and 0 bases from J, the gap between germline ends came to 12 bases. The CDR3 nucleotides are TGCAGTGCTAGCAACAGTTATAGCTCCTACAATGAGCAGTTCTTC. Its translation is CSASNSYSSYNEQFF.

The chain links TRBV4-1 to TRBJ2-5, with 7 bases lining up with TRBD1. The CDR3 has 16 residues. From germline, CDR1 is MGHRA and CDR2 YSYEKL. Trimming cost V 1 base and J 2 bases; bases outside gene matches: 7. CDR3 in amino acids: CASSQAPGQNQETQYF. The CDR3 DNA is TGCGCCAGCAGCCAAGCCCCGGGACAGAATCAAGAGACCCAGTACTTC.

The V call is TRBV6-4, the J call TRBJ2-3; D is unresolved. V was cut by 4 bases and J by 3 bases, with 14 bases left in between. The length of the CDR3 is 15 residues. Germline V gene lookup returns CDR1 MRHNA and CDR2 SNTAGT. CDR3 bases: TGTGCCAGCAGTGCCGGTGGAAAGTCAACAGATACGCAGTATTTT. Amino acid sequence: CASSAGGKSTDTQYF.

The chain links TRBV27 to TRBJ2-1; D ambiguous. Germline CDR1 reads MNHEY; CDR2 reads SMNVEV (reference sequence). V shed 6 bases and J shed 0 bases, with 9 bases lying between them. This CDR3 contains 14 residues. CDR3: CASSRPDSYNEQFF. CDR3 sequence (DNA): TGTGCCAGCAGCAGGCCAGACTCCTACAATGAGCAGTTCTTC.